This T cell receptor beta chain appears in the sequencing data of a study of cytomegalovirus exposure and HLA in healthy donors (dated by TCRdb to about 2017). Notes on the research overall: The roughly 670 repertoires of the first cohort and the roughly 120 validation repertoires were produced on the same platform, according to a later analysis. Besides the first cohort of roughly 660 subjects, a separate validation cohort made up of over 100 different subjects was used. The study was designed to test whether signatures of past pathogen exposure could be identified by cataloging public T cell receptors. High-throughput TCR immunosequencing, statistical association of individual TCRs with disease status, and machine learning were combined to predict cytomegalovirus infection status. Study-level results and caveats: The study listed 170 or so TCR beta chains as associated with cytomegalovirus. Most TCR sequences were seen in very few donors, while some public TCRs were found in many individuals. Of the cluster scores, roughly 95% were above 0 in a later analysis, which found that TCRs clustered in the first cohort also tended to co-occur in the 90 to 150 validation repertoires. In vitro tests confirmed that a few of the cytomegalovirus-associated TCR beta chains recognize cytomegalovirus antigens. A later analysis lacked HLA typing for the validation cohort, so it scored co-occurrence in that cohort across all 120 or so repertoires. The classifier was reported to diagnose cytomegalovirus status with high specificity and sensitivity in both the original and validation cohorts. The authors suggested that the approach could potentially be extended to other disease states and immunological phenotypes.

Counted from cysteine to phenylalanine, this CDR3 has 14 amino acids. Here the CDR3 DNA is all that survives: 42 bases in frame from base 1. CDR1 and CDR2, looked up from the germline V gene, are SGHDT and YYEEEE. Clipping removes 2 bases from V and 7 bases from J, with 7 as the unmatched junction base count. In regard to this clone: Which antigen it targets is not known. No much larger clone is present one base from it, and per-base qualities are unavailable.

Separate from the approximately 700-subject first cohort, the validation cohort of roughly 130 subjects was the group to which the donors belonged. The method behind the library was the immunoSEQ multiplex PCR assay. The original methods were these. To diagnose cytomegalovirus status from the catalog of TCR beta chain sequences, a statistical classification framework was built. TCRdb re-hosts the immuneACCESS table, in-frame sequences only. Its copies lack some clones; in the studies checked, an unresolved V gene accounts for under half of them, and the cause for the rest is not known. V and J calls and clone size are copied from that table; D and trimming were computed from the DNA. The table for this sample lists 150,000 to 200,000 clones; 85% of them were counted only once. The ten largest clones add up to approximately 16% of the sample.

The origin of this receptor is a man aged 18 to 29 in good health and CMV-seropositive. The chain was built from TRBV5-6 and TRBJ1-2, and 8 junction bases match TRBD1. The sequenced sample was PBMCs. The DNA reads as follows: TGTGCCAGCAGCTTCCCCGACAGGGGCGGTGGCTACACCTTC. This gives the protein CASSFPDRGGGYTF.